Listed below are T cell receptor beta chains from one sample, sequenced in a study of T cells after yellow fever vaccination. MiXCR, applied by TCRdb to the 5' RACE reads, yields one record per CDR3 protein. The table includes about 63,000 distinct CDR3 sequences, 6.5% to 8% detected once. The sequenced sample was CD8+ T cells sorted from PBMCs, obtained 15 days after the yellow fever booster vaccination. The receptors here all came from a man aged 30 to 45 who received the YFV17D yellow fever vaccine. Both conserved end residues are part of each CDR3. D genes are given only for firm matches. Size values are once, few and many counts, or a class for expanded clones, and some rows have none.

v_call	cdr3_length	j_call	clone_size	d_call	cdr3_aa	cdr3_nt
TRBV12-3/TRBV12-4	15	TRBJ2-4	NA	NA	CASSFLATSKNIQYF	TGTGCCAGCAGTTTCCTGGCCACGAGCAAAAACATTCAGTACTTC
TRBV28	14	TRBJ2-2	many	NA	CASRQLQYTGELFF	TGTGCCAGCAGGCAGCTCCAATACACCGGGGAGCTGTTTTTT
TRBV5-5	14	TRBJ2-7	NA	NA	CASSWFEADYEQYF	TGTGCCAGCAGCTGGTTTGAGGCGGACTACGAGCAGTACTTC
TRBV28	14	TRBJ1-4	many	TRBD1	CASSSHRGSEKLFF	TGTGCCAGCAGTTCTCACAGGGGATCTGAAAAACTGTTTTTT
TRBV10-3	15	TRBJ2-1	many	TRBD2	CAISESWREYNEQFF	TGTGCCATCAGTGAGTCCTGGCGGGAGTACAATGAGCAGTTCTTC
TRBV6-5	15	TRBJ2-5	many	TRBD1	CASSMGQGSKETQYF	TGTGCCAGCAGCATGGGACAGGGGAGCAAAGAGACCCAGTACTTC
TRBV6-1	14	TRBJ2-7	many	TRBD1	CASSEVPGQAEQYF	TGTGCCAGCAGTGAAGTTCCGGGACAGGCCGAGCAGTACTTC
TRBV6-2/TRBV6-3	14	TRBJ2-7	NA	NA	CASSYMSELEEQYF	TGTGCCAGCAGTTACATGTCGGAACTGGAGGAGCAGTACTTC
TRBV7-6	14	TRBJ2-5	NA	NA	CASSLQAGQETQYF	TGTGCCAGCAGCTTACAAGCGGGACAGGAGACCCAGTACTTC
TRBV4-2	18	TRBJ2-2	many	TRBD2	CASSQMGHGRGSGGELFF	TGTGCCAGCAGCCAAATGGGTCACGGGCGGGGGTCAGGCGGGGAGCTGTTTTTT
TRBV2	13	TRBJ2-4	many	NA	CASSDESKNIQYF	TGTGCCAGCAGTGACGAATCCAAAAACATTCAGTACTTC
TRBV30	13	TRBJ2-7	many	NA	CAWSVSGLDEQYF	TGTGCCTGGAGTGTGTCGGGGCTTGACGAGCAGTACTTC
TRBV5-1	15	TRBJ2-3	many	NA	CASSLDEPRTDTQYF	TGCGCCAGCAGCTTGGACGAGCCCAGGACAGATACGCAGTATTTT
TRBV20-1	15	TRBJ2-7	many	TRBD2	CSATGREVYGYEQYF	TGCAGTGCTACCGGACGGGAGGTATATGGGTACGAGCAGTACTTC
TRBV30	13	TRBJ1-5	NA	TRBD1	CAWSGTGQWAQHF	TGTGCCTGGAGTGGGACAGGGCAGTGGGCCCAGCATTTT